The 8 T cell receptor beta chains listed next were all sequenced from one sample in a study of T-cell reconstitution after alpha-beta-depleted transplantation in children (dated by TCRdb to the mid-2010s). Reading the label with the study, this specimen's treatment or condition is: allogeneic hematopoietic cell transplantation with graft depleted of TCRalphabeta T cells and CD19 B cells. The library was built by means of PCR. Data came from an Illumina HiSeq 2500. Molecular barcoding was employed in the preparation of TCR libraries, with unique molecular identifiers being used to normalize TCRbeta repertoire quantification. In TCRdb, the public reads were trimmed at Q25 with fastp and aligned with MiXCR, with productive beta chains retained. For every CDR3 protein sequence, its rows merge into one entry that carries the most common genes and DNA. Here the sample has about 610,000 distinct CDR3 sequences; 25% to 30% occur a single time. Under 45% of the sample goes to the ten largest clones.

The material sequenced was PBMCs, taken before TCRalphabeta/CD19-depleted stem cell transplant. The receptors derive from a boy under two years old with Wiskott-Aldrich syndrome, due to receive a stem cell transplant.

This clonotype was picked up a small number of times. V is TRBV7-2 and J is TRBJ2-7; 7 bases align to TRBD2. With 4 bases clipped from V and 3 bases from J, the junction kept 3 bases outside the gene matches. CDR1 and CDR2 from the germline V gene are SGHTA and FQGNSA. This CDR3 is built from 13 residues. CDR3 sequence: CASSWERDYEQYF. CDR3 DNA sequence: TGTGCCAGCAGCTGGGAGCGGGACTACGAGCAGTACTTC. The full variable domain, in which reference TRBV7-2 and TRBJ2-7 provide the parts outside the CDR3, is GAGVSQSPSNKVTEKGKDVELRCDPISGHTALYWYRQSLGQGLEFLIYFQGNSAPDKSGLPSDRFSAERTGGSVSTLTIQRTQQEDSAVYLCASSWERDYEQYFGPGTRLTVT.

The V call is TRBV6-5, the J call TRBJ1-5, with 7 bases identical to TRBD1. Trimming cost V 2 bases and J 0 bases; bases outside gene matches: 1. The CDR3 runs to 15 residues. Germline loops: CDR1 MNHEY, CDR2 SVGAGI. The CDR3 protein is CASSYGQDSNQPQHF. The CDR3 bases are TGTGCCAGCAGTTACGGACAGGATAGCAATCAGCCCCAGCATTTT.

This chain links TRBV5-1 with TRBJ2-2, with a tentative D call TRBD2 (6 bases). The CDR3 is 16 residues long. Germline CDR1 reads SGHRS; CDR2 reads YFSETQ. V lost 2 bases and J 4 bases, leaving 15 bases between the germline ends. This CDR3 is CASSFFGGTLTGELFF. In DNA, the CDR3 is TGCGCCAGCAGCTTTTTTGGCGGGACCCTCACCGGGGAGCTGTTTTTT.

The chain combines TRBV18 with TRBJ2-7, with D possibly TRBD2 on 5 matching bases. Trimming took 2 bases from V and 6 from J, leaving 14 bases between them. The CDR3 sequence is 14 residues long. The germline gives CDR1 KGHSH, CDR2 LQKENI. The CDR3 bases are TGTGCCAGCTCACCATTTAAGGGAGAGGTCGAGCAGTACTTC. It is translated as CASSPFKGEVEQYF.

This clonotype has more than one count but fewer than ten. The rearrangement joins TRBV5-1 to TRBJ2-7; TRBD2 matches 10 bases. V was pared by 1 base and J by 3 bases, with 4 bases of the junction left unmatched. The germline gives CDR1 SGHRS, CDR2 YFSETQ. This CDR3 spans 15 amino acids. The CDR3 region has the DNA TGCGCCAGCAGCTTGATCGCTAGCGGGAGCTACGAGCAGTACTTC. It is translated as CASSLIASGSYEQYF. Combining the CDR3 with reference TRBV5-1 and TRBJ2-7 gives the whole variable domain KAGVTQTPRYLIKTRGQQVTLSCSPISGHRSVSWYQQTPGQGLQFLFEYFSETQRNKGNFPGRFSGRQFSNSRSEMNVSTLELGDSALYLCASSLIASGSYEQYFGPGTRLTVT.

This clonotype was seen repeatedly, ten times or more. The DNA of the CDR3 is TGTGCCTCGCGTCGCACCGGGGAGCTGTTTTTT. Translating it yields CASRRTGELFF. This chain links TRBV30 with TRBJ2-2; D remains ambiguous. In germline, CDR1 is GTSNPN, CDR2 SVGIG (reference sequence). The V end lost 7 bases, the J end lost 4 bases, and 7 bases lay between the germline ends. The CDR3 is 11 amino acids.

The chain combines TRBV20-1 with TRBJ2-3, with D perhaps being TRBD1 or TRBD2 (6 bases each). Germline CDR1 reads DFQATT; CDR2 reads SNEGSKA (reference sequence). The CDR3 length is 14 residues. V lost 6 bases to trimming and J lost 2 bases, with 15 bases between them. DNA of the CDR3: TGCAGTGCCCCAGGTGGGGGGCTCACAGATACGCAGTATTTT. Its translation is CSAPGGGLTDTQYF.

The J gene is TRBJ2-7, the V gene TRBV28; D might be TRBD1 (6 bases). CDR3 length: 13 residues. Trimming removed 5 bases at V and 4 bases at J, with 12 bases between. Looked up from germline, CDR1 is MDHEN and CDR2 is SYDVKM. The CDR3 here is CASSRQQGYEQYF. The CDR3 coding sequence is TGTGCCAGCAGTCGACAACAGGGTTACGAGCAGTACTTC. The full variable domain, in which reference TRBV28 and TRBJ2-7 provide the parts outside the CDR3, is DVKVTQSSRYLVKRTGEKVFLECVQDMDHENMFWYRQDPGLGLRLIYFSYDVKMKEKGDIPEGYSVSREKKERFSLILESASTNQTSMYLCASSRQQGYEQYFGPGTRLTVT.